Listed below are T cell receptor beta chains from one sample, sequenced in a study of identical twins. TCRdb re-derived calls from the 5' RACE reads in MiXCR, one entry per CDR3 protein. This sample has hundreds of thousands of distinct CDR3 sequences, with 9% to 15% found just once. These data were also filed under a second study, of yellow fever vaccine responses in identical twins.

Specimen: PBMCs. The receptors were sampled from a young woman in good health. Both conserved end residues are trimmed from each CDR3. The order of the fields is clone size, J gene, V gene, CDR3 protein. Some rows mark clone size as missing; the rest say once, few, many or name a class of expanded clone.

clone size: many; J gene: TRBJ1-5; V gene: TRBV5-1; CDR3 protein: ASSPGQGDINQPQH
clone size: few; J gene: TRBJ2-3; V gene: TRBV2; CDR3 protein: ASRAGQGTSDTQY
clone size: -; J gene: TRBJ2-7; V gene: TRBV14; CDR3 protein: ASSRNSGRASYEQY
clone size: -; J gene: TRBJ2-3; V gene: TRBV10-3; CDR3 protein: AISDPGTQGGDTQY
clone size: -; J gene: TRBJ2-1; V gene: TRBV12-3/TRBV12-4; CDR3 protein: ACSAAGTSVRRSYNEQF
clone size: many; J gene: TRBJ2-1; V gene: TRBV20-1; CDR3 protein: SARAGAHNEQF
clone size: -; J gene: TRBJ1-6; V gene: TRBV7-9; CDR3 protein: ASSPEFSSPLH
clone size: few; J gene: TRBJ2-5; V gene: TRBV6-5; CDR3 protein: ASSYSGVGETQY
clone size: -; J gene: TRBJ2-5; V gene: TRBV11-2; CDR3 protein: ASSLGLAPTQRETQY
clone size: few; J gene: TRBJ2-4; V gene: TRBV2; CDR3 protein: ASSGTGDIQY
clone size: few; J gene: TRBJ2-4; V gene: TRBV2; CDR3 protein: ASSGGGEGIQY
clone size: few; J gene: TRBJ2-7; V gene: TRBV29-1; CDR3 protein: SVEGGGSYEQY
clone size: few; J gene: TRBJ1-2; V gene: TRBV5-1; CDR3 protein: ASSLGQGRGYT